This T cell receptor beta chain was documented in a study of Ad26.COV2.S vaccination and SARS-CoV-2 variants. The sample's treatment: roughly 19 received Ad26.COV2.S at low or high dose, single or two shots; a few received placebo; per-sample allocation not given. Day 63 following the first vaccine or placebo injection was when the samples were taken. This adult donor, from Boston, was 18-55 years old. Per germline, CDR1 MNHEY and CDR2 SVGAGI. CDR3 length: 13 amino acids. Trimming removed 8 bases at V and 7 bases at J, with 12 bases between. Generated by immunoSEQ multiplex PCR, the TCRdb table keeps only in-frame clones and is missing some. Of 440,000 or so clones in the sample, about 92% were seen once.

The TCR sequence derives from a person between 18 and 65 years old who received the Ad26.COV2.S COVID-19 vaccine or a placebo. The starting material was peripheral blood, obtained in a trial of Ad26.COV2.S vaccine versus placebo. The gene calls are TRBV6-5 and TRBJ1-6, with D unclear. This chain's CDR3 is CASFKKTNSPLHF. In DNA, the CDR3 is TGTGCCAGCTTTAAGAAAACAAATTCACCCCTCCACTTT.